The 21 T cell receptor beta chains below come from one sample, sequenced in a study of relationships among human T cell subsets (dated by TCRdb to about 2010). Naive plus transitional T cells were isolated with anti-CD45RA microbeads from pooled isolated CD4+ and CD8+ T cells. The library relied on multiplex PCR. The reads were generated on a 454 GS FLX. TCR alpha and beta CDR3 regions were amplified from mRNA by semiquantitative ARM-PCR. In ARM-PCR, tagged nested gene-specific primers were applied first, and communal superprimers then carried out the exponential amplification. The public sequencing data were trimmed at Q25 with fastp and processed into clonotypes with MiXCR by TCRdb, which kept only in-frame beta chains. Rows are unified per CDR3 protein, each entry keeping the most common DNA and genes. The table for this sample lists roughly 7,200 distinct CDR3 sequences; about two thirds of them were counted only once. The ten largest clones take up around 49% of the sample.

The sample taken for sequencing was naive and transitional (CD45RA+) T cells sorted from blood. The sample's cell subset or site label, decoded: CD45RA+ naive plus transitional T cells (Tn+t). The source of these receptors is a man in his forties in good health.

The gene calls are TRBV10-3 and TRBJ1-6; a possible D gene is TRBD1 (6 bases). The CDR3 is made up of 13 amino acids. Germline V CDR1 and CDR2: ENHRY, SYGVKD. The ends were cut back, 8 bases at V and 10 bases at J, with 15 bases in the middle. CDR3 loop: CAIGARQDSPLHF. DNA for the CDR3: TGTGCCATCGGGGCCCGACAGGACTCACCCCTCCACTTT.

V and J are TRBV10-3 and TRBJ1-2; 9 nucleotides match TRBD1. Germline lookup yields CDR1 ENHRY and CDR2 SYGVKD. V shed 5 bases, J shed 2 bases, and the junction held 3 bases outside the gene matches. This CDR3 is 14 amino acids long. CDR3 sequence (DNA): TGTGCCATCAGTTTAGGACAGGGGAACTATGGCTACACCTTC. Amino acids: CAISLGQGNYGYTF.

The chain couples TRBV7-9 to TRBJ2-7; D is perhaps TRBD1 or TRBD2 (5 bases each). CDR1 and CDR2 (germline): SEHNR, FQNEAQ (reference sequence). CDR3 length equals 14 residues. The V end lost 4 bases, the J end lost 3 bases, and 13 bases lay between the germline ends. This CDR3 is CASSSGRRLYEQYF. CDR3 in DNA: TGTGCCAGCAGCTCGGGACGGCGACTCTACGAGCAGTACTTC. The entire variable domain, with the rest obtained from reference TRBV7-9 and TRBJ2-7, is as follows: DTGVSQNPRHKITKRGQNVTFRCDPISEHNRLYWYRQTLGQGPEFLTYFQNEAQLEKSRLLSDRFSAERPKGSFSTLEIQRTEQGDSAMYLCASSSGRRLYEQYFGPGTRLTVT.

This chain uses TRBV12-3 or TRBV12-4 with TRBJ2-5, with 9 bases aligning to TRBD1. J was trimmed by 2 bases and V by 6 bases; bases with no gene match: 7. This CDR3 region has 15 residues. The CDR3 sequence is CASRVRQGGQETQYF. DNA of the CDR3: TGTGCCAGCAGGGTCAGACAGGGGGGACAAGAGACCCAGTACTTC.

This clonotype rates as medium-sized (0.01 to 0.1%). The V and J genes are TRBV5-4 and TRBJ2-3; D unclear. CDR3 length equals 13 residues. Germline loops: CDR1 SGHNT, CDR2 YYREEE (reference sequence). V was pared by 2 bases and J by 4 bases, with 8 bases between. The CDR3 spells CASSFPGPDTQYF. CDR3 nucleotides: TGTGCCAGCAGCTTCCCCGGGCCAGATACGCAGTATTTT. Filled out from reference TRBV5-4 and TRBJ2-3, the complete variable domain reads ETGVTQSPTHLIKTRGQQVTLRCSSQSGHNTVSWYQQALGQGPQFIFQYYREEENGRGNFPPRFSGLQFPNYSSELNVNALELDDSALYLCASSFPGPDTQYFGPGTRLTVL.

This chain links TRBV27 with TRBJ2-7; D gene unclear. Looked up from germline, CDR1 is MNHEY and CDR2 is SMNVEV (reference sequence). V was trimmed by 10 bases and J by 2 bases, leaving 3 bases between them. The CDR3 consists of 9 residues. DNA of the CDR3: TGTGCCACCCCCTACGAGCAGTACTTC. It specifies CATPYEQYF.

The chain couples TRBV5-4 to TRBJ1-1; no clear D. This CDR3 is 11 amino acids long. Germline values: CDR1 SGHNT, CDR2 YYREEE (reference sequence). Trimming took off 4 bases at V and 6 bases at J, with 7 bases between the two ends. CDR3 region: CASSTEAEAFF. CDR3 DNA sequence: TGTGCCAGCAGCACCGAGGCTGAAGCTTTCTTT.

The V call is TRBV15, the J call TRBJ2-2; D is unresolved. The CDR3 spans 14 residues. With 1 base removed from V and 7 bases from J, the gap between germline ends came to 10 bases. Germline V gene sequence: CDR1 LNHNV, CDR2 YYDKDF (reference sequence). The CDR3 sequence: CATSRVGEGGELFF. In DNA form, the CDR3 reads TGTGCCACCAGCAGAGTCGGAGAAGGCGGGGAGCTGTTTTTT.

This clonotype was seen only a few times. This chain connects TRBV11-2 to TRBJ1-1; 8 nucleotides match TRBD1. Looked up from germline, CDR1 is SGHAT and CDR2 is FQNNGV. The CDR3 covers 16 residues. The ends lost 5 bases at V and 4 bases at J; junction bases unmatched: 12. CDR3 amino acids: CASSQLRTGTGTEAFF. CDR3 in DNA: TGTGCCAGCAGCCAACTCCGGACAGGGACGGGCACTGAAGCTTTCTTT. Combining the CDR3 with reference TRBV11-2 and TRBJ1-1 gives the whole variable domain EAGVAQSPRYKIIEKRQSVAFWCNPISGHATLYWYQQILGQGPKLLIQFQNNGVVDDSQLPKDRFSAERLKGVDSTLKIQPAKLEDSAVYLCASSQLRTGTGTEAFFGQGTRLTVV.

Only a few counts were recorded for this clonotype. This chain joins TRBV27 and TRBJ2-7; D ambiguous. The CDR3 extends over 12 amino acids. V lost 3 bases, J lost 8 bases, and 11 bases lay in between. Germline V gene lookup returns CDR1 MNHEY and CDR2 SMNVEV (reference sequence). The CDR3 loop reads CASSLGEGKQYF. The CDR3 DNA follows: TGTGCCAGCAGTTTGGGTGAAGGAAAGCAGTACTTC.

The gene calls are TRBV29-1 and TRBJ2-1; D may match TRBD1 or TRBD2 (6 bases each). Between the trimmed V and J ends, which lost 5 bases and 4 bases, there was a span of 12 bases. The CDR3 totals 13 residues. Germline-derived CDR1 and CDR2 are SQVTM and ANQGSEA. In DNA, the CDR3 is TGCAGCGTTTTTGGGGGGCAATACAATGAGCAGTTCTTC. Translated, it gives CSVFGGQYNEQFF.

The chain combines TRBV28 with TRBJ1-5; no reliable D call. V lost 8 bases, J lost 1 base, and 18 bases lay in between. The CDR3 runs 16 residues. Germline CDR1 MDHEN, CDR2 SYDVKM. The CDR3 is CASYVAAGGSNQPQHF. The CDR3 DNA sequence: TGTGCCAGCTATGTTGCAGCGGGCGGGAGCAATCAGCCCCAGCATTTT.

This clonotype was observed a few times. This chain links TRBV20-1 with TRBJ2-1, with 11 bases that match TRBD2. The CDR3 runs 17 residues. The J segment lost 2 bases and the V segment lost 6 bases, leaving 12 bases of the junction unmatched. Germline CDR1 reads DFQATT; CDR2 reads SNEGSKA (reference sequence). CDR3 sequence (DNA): TGCAGTGCACTACTAGCGGGGGCCTCCGGGGCCTACAATGAGCAGTTCTTC. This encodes CSALLAGASGAYNEQFF.

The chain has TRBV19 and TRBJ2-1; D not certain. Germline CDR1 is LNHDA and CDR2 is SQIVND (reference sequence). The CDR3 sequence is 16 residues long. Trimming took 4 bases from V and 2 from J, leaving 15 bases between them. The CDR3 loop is CASSTHSPAAYNEQFF. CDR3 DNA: TGTGCCAGTAGTACCCACAGCCCCGCGGCCTACAATGAGCAGTTCTTC.

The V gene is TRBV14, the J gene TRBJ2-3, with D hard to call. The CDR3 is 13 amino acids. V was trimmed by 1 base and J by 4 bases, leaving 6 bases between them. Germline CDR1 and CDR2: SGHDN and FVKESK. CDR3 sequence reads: CASSQVSADTQYF. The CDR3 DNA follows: TGTGCCAGCAGCCAAGTAAGCGCAGATACGCAGTATTTT.

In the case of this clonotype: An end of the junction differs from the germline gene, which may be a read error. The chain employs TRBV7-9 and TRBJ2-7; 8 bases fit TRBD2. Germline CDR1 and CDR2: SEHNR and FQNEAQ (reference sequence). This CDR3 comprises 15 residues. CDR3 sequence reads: CASSLAISGDYEQYF. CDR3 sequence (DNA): TGTGCCAGCAGCCTAGCAATTAGCGGGGACTACGAGCAGTACTTC.

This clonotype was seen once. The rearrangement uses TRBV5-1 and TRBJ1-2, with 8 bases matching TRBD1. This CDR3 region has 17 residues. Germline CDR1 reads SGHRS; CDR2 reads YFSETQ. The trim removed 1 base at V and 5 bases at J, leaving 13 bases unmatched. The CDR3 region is CASSLMRQGRSGYGYTF. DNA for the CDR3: TGCGCCAGCAGCTTGATGAGACAGGGGAGGAGTGGTTATGGCTACACCTTC.

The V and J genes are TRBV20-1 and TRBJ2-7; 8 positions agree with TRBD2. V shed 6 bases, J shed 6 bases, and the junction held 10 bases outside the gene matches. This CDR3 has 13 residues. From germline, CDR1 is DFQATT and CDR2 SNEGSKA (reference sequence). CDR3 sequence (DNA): TGCAGTGCCCGCGGGCGGGAGGCTACCGAGCAGTACTTC. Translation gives CSARGREATEQYF.

CDR3 coding DNA: TGTGCCAGCAGTTACTCGAAAGAAAAGGGGTTGAATGAGCAGTTCTTC. This gives the protein CASSYSKEKGLNEQFF. This sequence joins TRBV6-6 and TRBJ2-1; D perhaps matches TRBD1 (5 bases). This CDR3 spans 16 amino acids. CDR1 is MNHNY and CDR2 is SVGAGI in the germline V gene (reference sequence). Deletions cut 0 bases from V and 7 bases from J, with 16 bases between.

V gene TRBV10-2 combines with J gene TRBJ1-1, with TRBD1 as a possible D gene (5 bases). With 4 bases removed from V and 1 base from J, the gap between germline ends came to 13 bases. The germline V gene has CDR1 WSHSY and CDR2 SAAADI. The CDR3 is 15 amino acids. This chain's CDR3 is CASSAGHSGNTEAFF. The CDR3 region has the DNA TGCGCCAGCAGTGCAGGGCACTCAGGGAACACTGAAGCTTTCTTT.

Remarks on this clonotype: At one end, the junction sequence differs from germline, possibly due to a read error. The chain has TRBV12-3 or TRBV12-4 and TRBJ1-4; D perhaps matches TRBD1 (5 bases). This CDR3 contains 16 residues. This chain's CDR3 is CAGSLIGADPNEKLFF. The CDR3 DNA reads TGTGCCGGCAGTTTAATTGGGGCAGACCCTAATGAAAAACTGTTTTTT.